This T cell receptor beta chain came from a study of beta chain features in type 1 diabetes. Details on this clone: The antigen is unknown.

This CDR3 comprises 14 residues. Germline V gene sequence: CDR1 SNHLY, CDR2 FYNNEI. V was pared by 7 bases and J by 0 bases, with 3 bases of the junction left unmatched. The authors reverse transcribed all of the isolated RNA, so sequencing captured expressed TCRB transcripts. Read counts averaged roughly 3.7 million for samples of naive, central memory and regulatory T cells. Sequencing was performed with immunoSEQ multiplex PCR; in TCRdb, only in-frame clones are kept and a portion is missing. This sample has 120,000 to 150,000 clones, with about 10% found just once. By way of CD45RO/CCR7/CD25/CD127/CD95/CD27, the CD4+ regulatory, stem cell-like memory, central memory and naive cells were sorted. Study-level points and caveats: For Type 1 diabetes patients, all four CD4+ subsets carried TCRB CDR3s that were moderately but significantly shorter. Sequencing from cDNA could over-represent high-TCR-expressing cells.

The gene calls are TRBV2 and TRBJ2-1, with 7 bases fitting TRBD2. Sequenced: naive CD4+ T cells from blood. This receptor was taken from a young man in good health. The CDR3 is CASKLAGSYNEQFF. CDR3 bases: TGTGCCAGCAAATTAGCGGGCTCCTACAATGAGCAGTTCTTC.